The 26 T cell receptor beta chains below come from one sample, sequenced in a study of OX40 agonist ivuxolimab in advanced cancers. Data came from immunoSEQ multiplex PCR; TCRdb stores just in-frame clones and leaves some out. The table lists about 36,000 clones, 88% of them singletons. The sample consisted of CD4+ or CD8+ T cells sorted from blood, taken in a trial of the OX40 agonist ivuxolimab. Receptors were obtained from an adult with an advanced solid tumor such as melanoma, head and neck, liver or kidney cancer.

This chain joins TRBV6-6 and TRBJ2-5; TRBD1 matches at 10 bases. The J segment lost 5 bases and the V segment lost 6 bases, leaving 6 bases of the junction unmatched. CDR1 and CDR2 (germline): MNHNY, SVGAGI (reference sequence). This CDR3 is built from 14 residues. The DNA for the CDR3 is TGTGCCAGCAGGACGACAGGGGGCATGGAGACCCAGTACTTC. As protein: CASRTTGGMETQYF.

The genes are TRBV5-1 and TRBJ2-3; D is ambiguous. The CDR3 is made up of 13 amino acids. V was shortened by 3 bases and J by 4 bases, with 9 bases between the two germline ends. Per germline, CDR1 SGHRS and CDR2 YFSETQ. CDR3 sequence reads: CASSSGVPDTQYF. The CDR3 nucleotides are TGCGCCAGCAGCTCCGGTGTCCCAGATACGCAGTATTTT.

The rearrangement uses TRBV6-5 and TRBJ1-1, with D possibly TRBD1 on 6 matching bases. The CDR3 runs to 15 residues. V gave up 4 bases and J gave up 5 bases, with 17 bases separating them. In germline, CDR1 is MNHEY, CDR2 SVGAGI. This CDR3 reads CASSSVWGRRTEAFF. CDR3 nucleotide sequence: TGTGCCAGCAGTTCGGTGTGGGGGCGGCGGACTGAAGCTTTCTTT.

The rearrangement joins TRBV2 to TRBJ1-4; the D is unclear. Trimming removed 4 bases at V and 4 bases at J, with 7 bases between. In germline, CDR1 is SNHLY, CDR2 FYNNEI. The CDR3 loop spans 13 amino acids. The CDR3 coding sequence is TGTGCCAGCAGTGGACGGATTAATGAAAAACTGTTTTTT. Translation gives CASSGRINEKLFF.

This chain joins TRBV15 and TRBJ2-7; D possibly corresponds to TRBD1 (7 bases). The J call may be mistaken, given a closer DNA end match to TRBJ2-1. CDR1 LNHNV and CDR2 YYDKDF come from the germline V gene (reference sequence). This CDR3 spans 16 amino acids. CDR3 loop: CATSRPGAQGRIEQFF. The CDR3 region has the DNA TGTGCCACCAGCAGGCCGGGGGCACAGGGGAGGATTGAGCAGTTCTTC.

This clone is a singleton in its sample. The gene calls are TRBV27 and TRBJ1-4; possible D gene TRBD1, 5 bases. Germline lookup yields CDR1 MNHEY and CDR2 SMNVEV (reference sequence). This CDR3 spans 13 amino acids. Trimming removed 5 bases at V and 7 bases at J, with 11 bases between. The CDR3 coding sequence is TGTGCCAGCAGTCGGGGGGGACTTGAAAAACTGTTTTTT. Residues: CASSRGGLEKLFF.

CDR3 DNA: TGTGCCATCAGTGAACAGGGTCGGGGCTACGAGCAGTACTTC. It translates to CAISEQGRGYEQYF. The chain employs TRBV10-3 and TRBJ2-7, with D tentatively TRBD1 (6 bases). Germline V CDR1 and CDR2: ENHRY, SYGVKD. The CDR3 is 14 amino acids. V lost 3 bases and J lost 3, with 12 bases in between.

The gene calls are TRBV2 and TRBJ2-1; TRBD2 might be the D (7 bases). The CDR3 sequence is 15 residues long. Looked up from germline, CDR1 is SNHLY and CDR2 is FYNNEI. V was cut by 2 bases and J by 4 bases, with 12 bases left in between. CDR3 sequence: CASSEREGVYNEQFF. The CDR3 coding sequence is TGTGCCAGCAGTGAAAGGGAGGGGGTATACAATGAGCAGTTCTTC.

This chain uses TRBV29-1 with TRBJ1-4; D is perhaps TRBD1 (5 bases). The V and J ends lost 6 bases and 0 bases respectively, with 11 bases between them. Germline CDR1 reads SQVTM; CDR2 reads ANQGSEA. This CDR3 region has 14 residues. The DNA for the CDR3 is TGCAGCGTCTCCCTGGGGGCAACTAATGAAAAACTGTTTTTT. Translating gives CSVSLGATNEKLFF.

The rearrangement uses TRBV6-1 and TRBJ2-2; D is possibly TRBD2 (5 bases). Trimming stripped 7 bases from V and 4 bases from J, with 13 bases between. Germline CDR1 is MNHNS and CDR2 is SASEGT. The CDR3 has 14 amino acids. CDR3 protein: CASKTGTTTGELFF. For the CDR3, the DNA is TGTGCCAGCAAAACGGGAACTACCACCGGGGAGCTGTTTTTT.

As to this clone: This sample also contains other DNA sequences that code for the same CDR3. The rearrangement links TRBV6-5 to TRBJ2-7, with D perhaps TRBD2 (5 bases). The CDR3 extends over 15 amino acids. Germline assignment: CDR1 MNHEY and CDR2 SVGAGI. Trimming cost V 0 bases and J 1 base, with 10 bases left between them. This chain's CDR3 is CASSYSSGRSYEQYF. CDR3 in DNA: TGTGCCAGCAGTTACTCGTCGGGAAGGTCCTACGAGCAGTACTTC.

This chain links TRBV6-6 with TRBJ2-3; D is possibly TRBD1 (6 bases). Germline CDR1 reads MNHNY; CDR2 reads SVGAGI (reference sequence). CDR3 size: 14 residues. Trimming stripped 2 bases from V and 2 bases from J, with 8 bases between. The CDR3 nucleotides are TGTGCCAGCAGTTACGGACAGAACACAGATACGCAGTATTTT. Protein sequence: CASSYGQNTDTQYF.

The chain combines TRBV9 with TRBJ1-3; 7 nucleotides line up with TRBD1. This CDR3 is 17 amino acids long. Germline CDR1 SGDLS, CDR2 YYNGEE. V was clipped by 0 bases and J by 2 bases; unmatched bases: 8. In DNA, the CDR3 is TGTGCCAGCAGCGTAGAGGGCCGACAGGGAGCTGGAAACACCATATATTTT. Protein sequence: CASSVEGRQGAGNTIYF. The complete variable domain, with remaining parts taken from reference TRBV9 and TRBJ1-3, reads DSGVTQTPKHLITATGQRVTLRCSPRSGDLSVYWYQQSLDQGLQFLIQYYNGEERAKGNILERFSAQQFPDLHSELNLSSLELGDSALYFCASSVEGRQGAGNTIYFGEGSWLTVV.

The chain joins TRBV6-1 to TRBJ2-1; a weak D match, TRBD2 (5 bases). The V gene's germline CDR1 is MNHNS and CDR2 SASEGT. The CDR3 totals 16 residues. V was trimmed by 2 bases and J by 3 bases, leaving 14 bases between them. The CDR3 DNA follows: TGTGCCAGCAGTGAATGGGGAGAGAAGGGCTACAATGAGCAGTTCTTC. Its protein is CASSEWGEKGYNEQFF.

The chain recombines TRBV2 with TRBJ1-2; 7 bases map to TRBD1. The V and J ends lost 6 bases and 2 bases, in that order; junction bases with no gene match: 3. This CDR3 region has 13 residues. Germline-derived CDR1 and CDR2 are SNHLY and FYNNEI. CDR3 sequence reads: CASSRQGNYGYTF. For the CDR3, the DNA is TGTGCCAGCAGCCGACAGGGCAACTATGGCTACACCTTC.

This sequence joins TRBV25-1 and TRBJ2-7; 9 bases match TRBD1. Germline CDR1 MGHDK, CDR2 SYGVNS. The CDR3 extends over 14 amino acids. V shed 1 base, J shed 4 bases, and the junction held 2 bases outside the gene matches. CDR3 in DNA: TGTGCCAGCAGTGAATTTGGGACAGGGTACGAGCAGTACTTC. The encoded protein is CASSEFGTGYEQYF.

This chain joins TRBV6-4 and TRBJ1-1; unclear D gene. CDR1 and CDR2 from the germline V gene are MRHNA and SNTAGT. This CDR3 spans 14 amino acids. Trimming removed 4 bases from V and 3 bases from J, with 12 bases in between. The CDR3 bases are TGTGCCAGCAGTGCCCTCAGTTTTGACACTGAAGCTTTCTTT. Its translation is CASSALSFDTEAFF.

J is TRBJ1-2 and V is TRBV5-1; 7 bases match TRBD1. Per the germline V gene, CDR1 is SGHRS and CDR2 is YFSETQ. The length of the CDR3 is 13 residues. V dropped 5 bases and J dropped 3; count of bases not matched to a gene: 4. In DNA form, the CDR3 reads TGCGCCAGCAGTCTCGACAGGGACTATGGCTACACCTTC. It codes for CASSLDRDYGYTF.

On this clone itself: One junction end disagrees with the germline gene, perhaps due to a read error. The gene calls are TRBV6-1 and TRBJ2-2; tentatively, D is TRBD1 (6 bases). This CDR3 has 11 residues. Germline values: CDR1 MNHNS, CDR2 SASEGT. The CDR3 loop reads CAAGATGELFF. Here the CDR3 DNA reads TGCGCCGCAGGGGCGACCGGGGAGCTGTTTTTT.

The gene calls are TRBV2 and TRBJ1-6; a weak D match, TRBD1 (5 bases). The V end was cut by 6 bases, the J end by 6 bases, with 9 bases between. The germline V gene encodes CDR1 SNHLY and CDR2 FYNNEI. The CDR3 contains 13 residues. CDR3 residues: CASSREFNSPLHF. CDR3 DNA sequence: TGTGCCAGCAGCAGGGAGTTTAATTCACCCCTCCACTTT.

The chain links TRBV5-6 to TRBJ2-6, with D maybe TRBD2 (5 bases). V dropped 4 bases and J dropped 0 bases, with 11 bases sitting between them. The CDR3 covers 16 residues. Germline V lookup: CDR1 SGHDT, CDR2 YYEEEE. CDR3 loop: CASSRDAGSGANVLTF. The CDR3 region has the DNA TGTGCCAGCAGCCGAGACGCGGGCTCTGGGGCCAACGTCCTGACTTTC.

This rearrangement joins TRBV4-2 to TRBJ1-6; 7 bases map to TRBD1. This CDR3 is built from 15 residues. The V segment lost 1 base and the J segment 9 bases; nucleotides outside the gene matches: 6. Germline values: CDR1 LGHNA, CDR2 YNFKEQ. The CDR3 is CASSQGSGGSSPLHF. The DNA of the CDR3 is TGTGCCAGCAGCCAAGGTTCAGGGGGGAGTTCACCCCTCCACTTT.

This clone showed up just once. V is TRBV5-4 and J is TRBJ2-1, with 14 bases aligning to TRBD2. The V gene end was trimmed by 2 bases and the J gene end by 2 bases; junction bases not matched to a gene: 3. Germline values: CDR1 SGHNT, CDR2 YYREEE (reference sequence). The CDR3 contains 17 residues. The CDR3 sequence: CASSLGLAGGTYNEQFF. The CDR3 bases are TGTGCCAGCAGCTTAGGACTAGCGGGAGGCACCTACAATGAGCAGTTCTTC.

The genes are TRBV7-2 and TRBJ2-1; 7 bases align to TRBD2. With V trimmed by 2 bases and J by 0 bases, 7 bases remained unmatched. The CDR3 runs to 17 residues. Germline CDR1 and CDR2: SGHTA and FQGNSA. In nucleotides, the CDR3 is TGTGCCAGCAGCTTACGGGGGGTCCTCAGCTCCTACAATGAGCAGTTCTTC. Amino acid sequence: CASSLRGVLSSYNEQFF.

The chain couples TRBV13 to TRBJ2-1, with 9 bases matching TRBD1. This CDR3 is built from 15 residues. Germline CDR1 is PRHDT and CDR2 is FYEKMQ (reference sequence). The V and J ends lost 4 bases and 2 bases, in that order; junction bases with no gene match: 3. CDR3 in amino acids: CASSSRDRAYNEQFF. In nucleotides, the CDR3 is TGTGCCAGCAGCTCCCGGGACAGGGCCTACAATGAGCAGTTCTTC.

V gene TRBV15 combines with J gene TRBJ1-4; D is uncertain. Trimming pared 0 bases from V and 8 bases from J, leaving 10 bases between. Germline-derived CDR1 and CDR2 are LNHNV and YYDKDF (reference sequence). This CDR3 comprises 14 residues. CDR3 in amino acids: CATSRDGFEEKLFF. The CDR3 DNA is TGTGCCACCAGCAGAGACGGATTTGAGGAAAAACTGTTTTTT.